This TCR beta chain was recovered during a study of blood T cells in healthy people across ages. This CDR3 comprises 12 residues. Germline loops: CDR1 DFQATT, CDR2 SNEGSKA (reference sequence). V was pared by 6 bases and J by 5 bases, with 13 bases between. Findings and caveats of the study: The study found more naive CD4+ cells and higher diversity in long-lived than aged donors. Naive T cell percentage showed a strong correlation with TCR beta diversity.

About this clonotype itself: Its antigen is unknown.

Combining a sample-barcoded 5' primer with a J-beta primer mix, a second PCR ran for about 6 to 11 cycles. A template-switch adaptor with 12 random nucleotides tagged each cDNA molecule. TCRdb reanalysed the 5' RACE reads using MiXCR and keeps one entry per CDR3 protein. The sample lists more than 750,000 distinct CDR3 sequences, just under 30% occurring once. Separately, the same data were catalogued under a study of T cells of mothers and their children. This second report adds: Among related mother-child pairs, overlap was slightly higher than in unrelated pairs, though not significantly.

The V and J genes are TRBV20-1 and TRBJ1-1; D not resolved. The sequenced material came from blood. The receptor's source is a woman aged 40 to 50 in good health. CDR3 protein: CSAGRSWTEAFF. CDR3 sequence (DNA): TGCAGTGCAGGGCGGAGTTGGACTGAAGCTTTCTTT.